This paragraph covers one T cell receptor (beta chain) sequence. The data belong to a study of blood T cell repertoires in COVID-19. Study-level information: From the United States, Italy and Spain came samples of acute and convalescent COVID-19. Sources were T cells, B-cell-depleted T cells, or PBMCs; the material itself was cDNA or gDNA.

In the authors' methods: Reference gene primer amplification in the assay estimated nucleated cell counts. Sequencing used immunoSEQ multiplex PCR; TCRdb keeps in-frame clones, though not all of them. From that table come the V and J calls and clone size; the DNA was used to work out D and trimming. The repertoire holds approximately 170,000 clones, approximately 83% seen once, with 10% to 15% in the top ten. V dropped 11 bases and J dropped 4 bases, with 21 bases sitting between them. CDR3 length equals 15 residues. Germline V CDR1 and CDR2: LNHNV, YYDKDF (reference sequence). This TCR derives from a man aged 65 to 79 who had recovered from COVID-19. The V gene is TRBV15, the J gene TRBJ1-3; D is unresolved. The sample taken for sequencing was peripheral blood. The DNA for the CDR3 is TGTGCCGTTGGGCGGGGTAGCGGGTCGGGAAACACCATATATTTT. It yields the protein CAVGRGSGSGNTIYF.